The 17 T cell receptor beta chains given below trace back to one sample, sequenced in a study of blood T cell repertoires in COVID-19. This table comes from immunoSEQ multiplex PCR, and its TCRdb copy is limited to in-frame clones, with some not included. This sample has some 150,000 clones; 81% occur once, and the top ten carry about 8.4%. The sample consisted of peripheral blood. The receptors come from an older woman with active or convalescent COVID-19.

V is TRBV30 and J is TRBJ1-2, with a tentative D call TRBD1 (6 bases). Trimming cost V 2 bases and J 8 bases, with 15 bases left between them. Germline CDR1 and CDR2: GTSNPN and SVGIG (reference sequence). CDR3 size: 13 residues. The CDR3 region is CAWSTTGLRGYTF. CDR3 sequence (DNA): TGTGCCTGGAGTACAACAGGGTTAAGAGGCTACACCTTC.

The chain is built from TRBV7-2 and TRBJ1-2, with 8 bases lining up with TRBD1. Germline CDR1 reads SGHTA; CDR2 reads FQGNSA. The CDR3 is 15 amino acids. V gave up 4 bases and J gave up 4 bases; unmatched junction bases: 8. Written as DNA, the CDR3 is TGTGCCAGCAGCTCCCGGACAGGGATTAGCTATGGCTACACCTTC. Protein: CASSSRTGISYGYTF.

This clone was counted at least ten times. The chain combines TRBV2 with TRBJ1-1; 7 bases align to TRBD1. V dropped 6 bases and J dropped 0; count of bases not matched to a gene: 7. Germline CDR1 SNHLY, CDR2 FYNNEI. The CDR3 spans 15 residues. The CDR3 DNA is TGTGCCAGCAGAGATCCGGGACAGTTGAACACTGAAGCTTTCTTT. Residues: CASRDPGQLNTEAFF.

CDR3 nucleotide sequence: TGTGCCAGCAGCGTAACCGGGACAGGGATGTGGGAGCAGTACGTC. It is translated as CASSVTGTGMWEQYV. This sequence joins TRBV5-8 and TRBJ2-7; 9 bases agree with TRBD1. After removal of 4 bases from V and 7 bases from J, the junction contained 12 bases not matched to a gene. This CDR3 has 15 residues. Germline V lookup: CDR1 SGHTS, CDR2 YDEGEE.

The rearrangement joins TRBV6-2 or TRBV6-3 to TRBJ2-1, with 9 bases identical to TRBD2. V gave up 5 bases and J gave up 7 bases; unmatched junction bases: 9. Germline assignment: CDR1 MNHEY and CDR2 SVGEGT. The CDR3 consists of 15 residues. The CDR3: CASSQAGTSWNEQFF. Written as DNA, the CDR3 is TGTGCCAGCAGTCAGGCCGGGACTAGCTGGAATGAGCAGTTCTTC.

This chain links TRBV4-2 with TRBJ1-6, with 7 bases that match TRBD1. With V trimmed by 0 bases and J by 7 bases, 6 bases remained unmatched. CDR3 size: 16 residues. CDR1 LGHNA and CDR2 YNFKEQ come from the germline V gene. CDR3 region: CASSQDLARGNSPLHF. For the CDR3, the DNA is TGTGCCAGCAGCCAAGATCTAGCCAGGGGGAATTCACCCCTCCACTTT.

The chain carries TRBV5-4 and TRBJ2-5, with TRBD2 matching 7 bases. The CDR3 loop spans 14 amino acids. Germline values: CDR1 SGHNT, CDR2 YYREEE (reference sequence). V lost 3 bases and J lost 4; bases outside the gene matches: 6. In DNA form, the CDR3 reads TGTGCCAGCAGCTCCTGGGGAGGGCGAGAGACCCAGTACTTC. This codes for CASSSWGGRETQYF.

V gene TRBV28 combines with J gene TRBJ1-5; D possibly corresponds to TRBD1 (5 bases). CDR1 and CDR2 (germline): MDHEN, SYDVKM. This CDR3 comprises 18 residues. V was pared by 1 base and J by 3 bases, with 19 bases between. CDR3 loop: CASSLSSGVPGINQPQHF. For the CDR3, the DNA is TGTGCCAGCAGTTTATCCTCGGGGGTACCGGGGATCAATCAGCCCCAGCATTTT.

This clone was detected many times. V usage is TRBV24-1 and J usage is TRBJ2-7; perhaps TRBD1 as D (6 bases). CDR3 length: 15 residues. The V gene lost 1 base and the J gene lost 6 bases, with 15 bases spanning the gap. The germline gives CDR1 KGHDR, CDR2 SFDVKD. In DNA form, the CDR3 reads TGTGCCACCAGTGATTTACAGGGTAGAGGGTCCGAGCAGTACTTC. Translation: CATSDLQGRGSEQYF.

The genes are TRBV6-2 or TRBV6-3 and TRBJ2-7, with a tentative D call TRBD2 (6 bases). This CDR3 spans 14 amino acids. Trimming cost V 6 bases and J 7 bases, with 19 bases left between them. CDR1 and CDR2 from the germline V gene are MNHEY and SVGEGT. Here the CDR3 reads CASSQGTEGQEQYV. The CDR3 bases are TGTGCCAGCAGCCAAGGGACGGAGGGGCAAGAGCAGTACGTC.

The chain couples TRBV28 to TRBJ1-2, with a tentative D call TRBD1 (5 bases). The germline V gene has CDR1 MDHEN and CDR2 SYDVKM. The length of the CDR3 is 13 residues. V was trimmed by 5 bases and J by 4 bases, leaving 11 bases between them. The CDR3 bases are TGTGCCAGCAGTCCGGCGGGGGGCTATGGCTACACCTTC. The encoded protein is CASSPAGGYGYTF.

This clone was recorded many times. The chain links TRBV19 to TRBJ2-3; 9 positions agree with TRBD1. The CDR3 sequence is 15 residues long. The V gene end was trimmed by 2 bases and the J gene end by 2 bases; junction bases not matched to a gene: 2. The germline V gene encodes CDR1 LNHDA and CDR2 SQIVND (reference sequence). CDR3 in amino acids: CASSIRDRATDTQYF. The CDR3, as DNA: TGTGCCAGTAGTATACGGGACAGGGCCACAGATACGCAGTATTTT. The complete variable domain, with remaining parts taken from reference TRBV19 and TRBJ2-3, reads DGGITQSPKYLFRKEGQNVTLSCEQNLNHDAMYWYRQDPGQGLRLIYYSQIVNDFQKGDIAEGYSVSREKKESFPLTVTSAQKNPTAFYLCASSIRDRATDTQYFGPGTRLTVL.

The genes are TRBV25-1 and TRBJ1-4, with a tentative D call TRBD1 (5 bases). Germline lookup yields CDR1 MGHDK and CDR2 SYGVNS. The CDR3 runs to 13 residues. V was shortened by 6 bases and J by 3 bases, with 8 bases between the two germline ends. CDR3 region: CASRGTSNEKLFF. CDR3 in DNA: TGTGCCAGCAGAGGGACTTCTAATGAAAAACTGTTTTTT.

This clone appeared a few times. The chain employs TRBV6-1 and TRBJ1-5; D may be TRBD1 (6 bases). V dropped 4 bases and J dropped 0 bases, with 16 bases sitting between them. The germline gives CDR1 MNHNS, CDR2 SASEGT. This CDR3 is built from 17 residues. CDR3 bases: TGTGCCAGCAGTGTGGAAACAGGGAGGGGTAGCAATCAGCCCCAGCATTTT. It yields the protein CASSVETGRGSNQPQHF.

The chain carries TRBV6-2 or TRBV6-3 and TRBJ2-1; TRBD2 is a possible D gene (6 bases). CDR1 and CDR2 (germline): MNHEY, SVGEGT. The CDR3 contains 14 residues. The V end was cut by 5 bases, the J end by 7 bases, with 15 bases between. The CDR3 sequence is CASSLSGPRNEQFF. The CDR3 DNA reads as TGTGCCAGCAGTCTTAGCGGACCAAGGAATGAGCAGTTCTTC.

This sequence joins TRBV2 and TRBJ2-3, with D possibly TRBD2 on 5 matching bases. Germline CDR1 and CDR2: SNHLY and FYNNEI. Trimming cost V 7 bases and J 4 bases, with 9 bases left between them. The CDR3 is made up of 12 amino acids. DNA for the CDR3: TGTGCCAGCATGGGGAGTCCAGATACGCAGTATTTT. Its translation: CASMGSPDTQYF.

The gene calls are TRBV19 and TRBJ2-4, with D possibly being TRBD2 (5 bases). The V end lost 7 bases, the J end lost 3 bases, and 19 bases lay between the germline ends. The length of the CDR3 is 16 residues. Germline-derived CDR1 and CDR2 are LNHDA and SQIVND (reference sequence). CDR3 bases: TGTGCCAGTACCCCAGGAGCGGCTCGAGTCAAAAACATTCAGTACTTC. It encodes CASTPGAARVKNIQYF.